This is a list of T cell receptor beta chains from one sample in a study of blood T cell repertoires in COVID-19. The assay was immunoSEQ multiplex PCR, and TCRdb's table has in-frame clones only and misses some. The sample has under 65,000 clones, 80% to 90% seen once. Source material: peripheral blood. Source of these receptors: an older woman with acute or convalescent COVID-19. CDR3s include the opening cysteine and the closing phenylalanine or tryptophan. A D gene is named only where the DNA matches it firmly. Clone size appears in some rows only: once, few, many, or a class for an expanded clone.

j_call v_call d_call clone_size cdr3_aa cdr3_nt
TRBJ2-7 TRBV28 TRBD1 NA CATLGQGRYEQYF TGTGCGACGCTAGGACAGGGGAGGTACGAGCAGTACTTC
TRBJ1-5 TRBV5-1 NA NA CASSLSGLSNQPQHF TGCGCCAGCAGCTTGTCTGGCCTGAGCAATCAGCCCCAGCATTTT
TRBJ2-2 TRBV4-2 NA NA CASSQDYRTGELFF TGTGCCAGCAGCCAGGACTACCGAACCGGGGAGCTGTTTTTT
TRBJ1-1 TRBV3-1/TRBV3-2 TRBD1 NA CASSATGRTEAFF TGTGCCAGCAGCGCGACAGGGCGGACTGAAGCTTTCTTT
TRBJ2-3 TRBV5-1 NA few CASSLEGQTTDTQYF TGCGCCAGCAGCTTGGAAGGACAGACCACAGATACGCAGTATTTT
TRBJ1-5 TRBV16 NA once CASSRVAGNQPQHF TGTGCCAGCAGCCGTGTGGCAGGCAATCAGCCCCAGCATTTT
TRBJ1-1 TRBV5-1 NA once CASSPLGLNTEAFF TGCGCCAGCAGCCCGCTGGGGCTGAACACTGAAGCTTTCTTT
TRBJ1-4 TRBV6-5 TRBD1 NA CASRDNRGVEKLFF TGTGCCAGCAGGGACAACAGGGGAGTAGAAAAACTGTTTTTT
TRBJ1-2 TRBV12-2 NA NA CASRLARGQGDGYTF TGTGCAAGTCGCTTAGCGCGGGGACAGGGAGACGGCTACACCTTC
TRBJ1-1 TRBV27 NA NA CASSSINTEAFF TGTGCCAGCAGTTCTATAAACACTGAAGCTTTCTTT
TRBJ2-2 TRBV11-2 TRBD1 once CASSARQGAGTGELFF TGTGCCAGCAGCGCCAGACAGGGGGCAGGTACCGGGGAGCTGTTTTTT
TRBJ1-2 TRBV5-6 NA NA CASSFRQGDGYTF TGTGCCAGCAGCTTTAGGCAGGGCGACGGCTACACCTTC
TRBJ1-4 TRBV2 NA NA CASSVGPIDKLFF TGTGCCAGCAGTGTGGGGCCGATTGATAAACTGTTTTTT
TRBJ1-5 TRBV24-1 TRBD1 NA CATSVAGGNQPQHF TGTGCCACCAGTGTGGCAGGGGGAAATCAGCCCCAGCATTTT
TRBJ1-3 TRBV15 NA NA CATSRDKGISSGNTIYF TGTGCCACCAGCAGGGACAAGGGGATAAGCTCTGGAAACACCATATATTTT
TRBJ1-2 TRBV30 NA NA CAWMTGDGYTF TGTGCCTGGATGACAGGTGATGGCTACACCTTC
TRBJ1-1 TRBV24-1 NA NA CATEGNTEAFF TGTGCCACCGAGGGGAACACTGAAGCTTTCTTT
TRBJ2-2 TRBV5-1 TRBD2 NA CASSPGTSGRAGTGELFF TGCGCCAGCAGCCCAGGAACTAGCGGGAGGGCCGGGACCGGGGAGCTGTTTTTT